Below are 32 T cell receptor beta chains sequenced from a single sample in a study of T-cell reconstitution after alpha-beta-depleted transplantation in children (dated by TCRdb to 2016 to 2017). The method was PCR. The sequencing machine was an Illumina HiSeq 2500. Molecular barcoding was employed in the preparation of TCR libraries, with unique molecular identifiers being used to normalize TCRbeta repertoire quantification. Using fastp trimming at Q25 and MiXCR clonotype assembly, TCRdb reanalyzed the public sequencing data and kept in-frame beta chains. One record per CDR3 amino acid sequence lists the most common genes and DNA. For this sample there are more than 400,000 distinct CDR3 sequences; about an eighth appear just once. The ten largest clonotypes hold around 13% of the sample. The treatment or condition label, as the study defines it: allogeneic hematopoietic cell transplantation with graft depleted of TCRalphabeta T cells and CD19 B cells.

This specimen consisted of PBMCs, mostly from graft donor cells, obtained 180 days after TCRalphabeta/CD19-depleted stem cell transplant. These receptor sequences come from a female patient aged 2-15 years who had a stem cell transplant for aplastic anemia, so the T cells may come from the graft donor.

The gene calls are TRBV3-1 and TRBJ1-6; D gene unclear. The V gene lost 0 bases and the J gene lost 7 bases, with 10 bases spanning the gap. This CDR3 is built from 15 residues. Germline CDR1 LGHDT, CDR2 YNNKEL (reference sequence). DNA of the CDR3: TGTGCCAGCAGCCAAGATTTGGTCGGGAATTCACCCCTCCACTTT. The encoded protein is CASSQDLVGNSPLHF. Full variable domain (remainder filled in from reference TRBV3-1 and TRBJ1-6): DTAVSQTPKYLVTQMGNDKSIKCEQNLGHDTMYWYKQDSKKFLKIMFSYNNKELIINETVPNRFSPKSPDKAHLNLHINSLELGDSAVYFCASSQDLVGNSPLHFGNGTRLTVT.

This clonotype was seen many times. The CDR3: CSVGTEAFF. CDR3 coding DNA: TGCAGCGTTGGGACAGAAGCTTTCTTT. This rearrangement joins TRBV29-1 to TRBJ1-1, with D maybe TRBD1 (5 bases). The germline gives CDR1 SQVTM, CDR2 ANQGSEA. V shed 4 bases and J shed 8 bases, with 5 bases lying between them. The length of the CDR3 is 9 residues.

The V gene is TRBV29-1, the J gene TRBJ2-2; weak D call: TRBD2 (5 bases). Trimming cost V 4 bases and J 6 bases, with 21 bases left between them. This CDR3 has 16 amino acids. The V gene's germline CDR1 is SQVTM and CDR2 ANQGSEA. CDR3 nucleotide sequence: TGCAGCGTTGTAGTCTGGGAGCCCGGACGGTCCGGGGAGCTGTTTTTT. Its translation is CSVVVWEPGRSGELFF.

This clonotype appeared a few times. The chain combines TRBV20-1 with TRBJ1-2, with TRBD1 matching 7 bases. CDR1 is DFQATT and CDR2 is SNEGSKA in the germline V gene (reference sequence). V lost 4 bases to trimming and J lost 3 bases; unmatched junction nucleotides: 5. CDR3 length: 13 residues. CDR3 protein: CSATKGGDYGYTF. The CDR3 DNA follows: TGCAGTGCTACTAAAGGGGGCGACTATGGCTACACCTTC.

This clonotype was observed at least ten times. J is TRBJ1-5 and V is TRBV5-1; TRBD1 is a possible D gene (5 bases). The CDR3 is 15 residues long. V gave up 2 bases and J gave up 3 bases, with 12 bases separating them. Germline V gene lookup returns CDR1 SGHRS and CDR2 YFSETQ. The chain's CDR3 is CASSFSGQSNQPQHF. The CDR3 DNA is TGCGCCAGCAGCTTCTCGGGGCAGTCCAATCAGCCCCAGCATTTT. Supplemented by reference TRBV5-1 and TRBJ1-5, the full variable domain reads KAGVTQTPRYLIKTRGQQVTLSCSPISGHRSVSWYQQTPGQGLQFLFEYFSETQRNKGNFPGRFSGRQFSNSRSEMNVSTLELGDSALYLCASSFSGQSNQPQHFGDGTRLSIL.

The chain couples TRBV14 to TRBJ2-5; D uncertain. The V and J ends lost 3 bases and 4 bases respectively, with 9 bases between them. Per germline, CDR1 SGHDN and CDR2 FVKESK. The CDR3 is 13 amino acids. The CDR3 nucleotides are TGTGCCAGCAGCCATAGACCGAGAGAGACCCAGTACTTC. Its protein product is CASSHRPRETQYF.

This clonotype was detected only a few times. V and J are TRBV5-6 and TRBJ2-3; D may be TRBD1 (5 bases). The CDR3 runs to 14 residues. Germline loops: CDR1 SGHDT, CDR2 YYEEEE. V gave up 2 bases and J gave up 4 bases, with 11 bases separating them. The CDR3 bases are TGTGCCAGCAGCTTCAAGGGGATTTCAGATACGCAGTATTTT. Translation gives CASSFKGISDTQYF. The full variable domain, completed using reference TRBV5-6 and TRBJ2-3, is DAGVTQSPTHLIKTRGQQVTLRCSPKSGHDTVSWYQQALGQGPQFIFQYYEEEERQRGNFPDRFSGHQFPNYSSELNVNALLLGDSALYLCASSFKGISDTQYFGPGTRLTVL.

This clonotype was recorded only once. The CDR3 here is CATSDLAGGPTDEQFF. In DNA, the CDR3 is TGTGCCACCAGTGACCTAGCGGGAGGACCTACGGATGAGCAGTTCTTC. The chain combines TRBV24-1 with TRBJ2-1; 11 bases line up with TRBD2. Germline CDR1 is KGHDR and CDR2 is SFDVKD. This CDR3 has 16 residues. V lost 4 bases and J lost 8; bases outside the gene matches: 9.

This clonotype was recorded a few times. This sequence joins TRBV5-1 and TRBJ1-2; D is uncertain. The CDR3 consists of 13 residues. V was clipped by 1 base and J by 8 bases, with 12 bases between them. Per the germline V gene, CDR1 is SGHRS and CDR2 is YFSETQ. CDR3 DNA: TGCGCCAGCAGCTTGTCGAGGTTCTACGGCTACACCTTC. Amino acids: CASSLSRFYGYTF.

Worth noting for this clonotype: This sequence may be a read error, since a much larger clone differs from it by one base. The chain combines TRBV5-5 with TRBJ2-7, with 9 bases aligning to TRBD1. The length of the CDR3 is 15 residues. Germline V gene data show CDR1 as SGHKS and CDR2 as YYEKEE (reference sequence). The CDR3 sequence: CASSSPGQGSYGQYV. The CDR3 DNA sequence: TGTGCCAGCAGTTCCCCGGGACAGGGCTCCTACGGGCAGTACGTC.

The J gene is TRBJ2-1, the V gene TRBV3-1, with TRBD2 matching 7 bases. The trim removed 4 bases at V and 6 bases at J, leaving 15 bases unmatched. CDR3 size: 17 residues. Per germline, CDR1 LGHDT and CDR2 YNNKEL (reference sequence). The CDR3: CASSPGPKWEGSNEQFF. CDR3 nucleotides: TGTGCCAGCAGCCCGGGCCCGAAATGGGAGGGAAGCAATGAGCAGTTCTTC.

This clonotype was seen only a few times. This chain joins TRBV21-1 and TRBJ1-5. TRBV21-1 is labeled a pseudogene. The CDR3 consists of 13 residues. As DNA, the CDR3 is TGTGCCAGCAGCAAAGGGTTCCTTCAGCCCCAGCATTTT. Translated, it gives CASSKGFLQPQHF.

This clonotype has more than one count but fewer than ten. The gene calls are TRBV28 and TRBJ1-5; the D is unclear. Germline V gene data show CDR1 as MDHEN and CDR2 as SYDVKM. V was clipped by 3 bases and J by 6 bases, with 9 bases between them. The CDR3 covers 13 residues. CDR3 sequence (DNA): TGTGCCAGCAGTTTTCTTCGCGGTCAGCCCCAGCATTTT. Translation gives CASSFLRGQPQHF.

The V and J genes are TRBV12-3 or TRBV12-4 and TRBJ2-3; no reliable D call. V shed 5 bases and J shed 6 bases, with 9 bases lying between them. This CDR3 spans 12 amino acids. CDR3 DNA sequence: TGTGCCAGCAGTCGCCCCAGGGATACGCAGTATTTT. Amino acid sequence: CASSRPRDTQYF.

A few counts support this clonotype. The V gene is TRBV7-2, the J gene TRBJ2-2; 7 bases are a match to TRBD2. CDR3 length: 16 amino acids. The V and J ends lost 1 base and 4 bases, in that order; junction bases with no gene match: 6. Per the germline V gene, CDR1 is SGHTA and CDR2 is FQGNSA. The CDR3 DNA follows: TGTGCCAGCAGCTTAGGGCGGTGGGGGGGCACCGGGGAGCTGTTTTTT. Translating gives CASSLGRWGGTGELFF.

There are a few counts of this clonotype. The CDR3 loop is CSAPRGIFRDTDEQFF. The CDR3 coding sequence is TGCAGTGCTCCCCGGGGGATCTTCAGGGATACTGATGAGCAGTTCTTC. This chain uses TRBV20-1 with TRBJ2-1, with TRBD2 as a possible D gene (6 bases). V was pared by 5 bases and J by 8 bases, with 25 bases between. The CDR3 contains 16 residues. Germline loops: CDR1 DFQATT, CDR2 SNEGSKA (reference sequence).

This clonotype has a handful of counts. The rearrangement uses TRBV12-3 or TRBV12-4 and TRBJ2-5; 8 nucleotides match TRBD2. The V and J ends lost 7 bases and 2 bases, in that order; junction bases with no gene match: 6. The CDR3 is 14 amino acids. CDR3 sequence (DNA): TGTGCCAGCACCACGACTAGCGCACAAGAGACCCAGTACTTC. It is translated as CASTTTSAQETQYF.

This clonotype came up a few times. The chain combines TRBV5-1 with TRBJ1-4; D not resolved. CDR1 SGHRS and CDR2 YFSETQ come from the germline V gene. V gave up 2 bases and J gave up 0 bases, with 2 bases separating them. CDR3 length: 13 amino acids. CDR3 DNA sequence: TGCGCCAGCAGCTTTGCAACTAATGAAAAACTGTTTTTT. The encoded protein is CASSFATNEKLFF.

The rearrangement joins TRBV5-1 to TRBJ2-5; D is possibly TRBD1 (6 bases). This CDR3 comprises 16 residues. CDR1 SGHRS and CDR2 YFSETQ come from the germline V gene. V was clipped by 1 base and J by 0 bases, with 13 bases between them. CDR3 in amino acids: CASSLTDRSYQETQYF. The CDR3 DNA reads TGCGCCAGCAGCTTGACGGACAGATCGTACCAAGAGACCCAGTACTTC.

This clonotype was observed a handful of times. The chain uses TRBV7-2 and TRBJ2-6, with D uncertain. The V gene's germline CDR1 is SGHTA and CDR2 FQGNSA. There are 15 residues in the CDR3. V lost 2 bases and J 6 bases, leaving 11 bases between the germline ends. CDR3 in amino acids: CASSLTRMKANVLTF. The CDR3 region has the DNA TGTGCCAGCAGCTTAACCCGGATGAAGGCCAACGTCCTGACTTTC.

This clonotype was found a few times. This CDR3 is CASSLGGNNEKLFF. The CDR3 DNA reads as TGTGCCAGCAGCTTAGGGGGCAATAATGAAAAACTGTTTTTT. V and J are TRBV7-2 and TRBJ1-4; D possibly corresponds to TRBD1 (5 bases). The CDR3 totals 14 residues. Germline loops: CDR1 SGHTA, CDR2 FQGNSA. V lost 1 base and J 4 bases, leaving 7 bases between the germline ends.

This chain joins TRBV7-2 and TRBJ1-5; D remains unclear. With 2 bases removed from V and 4 bases from J, the gap between germline ends came to 9 bases. Looked up from germline, CDR1 is SGHTA and CDR2 is FQGNSA. The CDR3 is 14 residues long. The CDR3 spells CASSLSPANQPQHF. The CDR3 DNA sequence: TGTGCCAGCAGCTTAAGTCCAGCAAATCAGCCCCAGCATTTT.

J is TRBJ1-1 and V is TRBV6-1; D is ambiguous. CDR1 and CDR2 (germline): MNHNS, SASEGT. V lost 6 bases, J lost 1 base, and 12 bases lay in between. CDR3 length equals 14 residues. In DNA form, the CDR3 reads TGTGCCAGCAGCCCCCGGGTTAGGAACACTGAAGCTTTCTTT. Translating it yields CASSPRVRNTEAFF.

The J gene is TRBJ1-6, the V gene TRBV7-9; D is possibly TRBD1 (6 bases). Germline values: CDR1 SEHNR, CDR2 FQNEAQ (reference sequence). The CDR3 loop spans 12 amino acids. V lost 3 bases and J lost 9, with 6 bases in between. CDR3 in amino acids: CASSFRGSPLHF. CDR3 coding DNA: TGTGCCAGCAGCTTCAGGGGTTCACCCCTCCACTTT.

The chain recombines TRBV18 with TRBJ1-2; D might be TRBD1 (6 bases). Germline V gives CDR1 KGHSH, CDR2 LQKENI. The CDR3 contains 14 residues. V was cut by 3 bases and J by 4 bases, with 12 bases left in between. CDR3 region: CASSPDRIIYGYTF. Here the CDR3 DNA reads TGTGCCAGCTCACCGGACAGAATAATCTATGGCTACACCTTC. The full variable domain, completed using reference TRBV18 and TRBJ1-2, is NAGVMQNPRHLVRRRGQEARLRCSPMKGHSHVYWYRQLPEEGLKFMVYLQKENIIDESGMPKERFSAEFPKEGPSILRIQQVVRGDSAAYFCASSPDRIIYGYTFGSGTRLTVV.

This clonotype was found a few times. V usage is TRBV4-3 and J usage is TRBJ2-7, with D possibly being TRBD1 (5 bases). From germline, CDR1 is LGHNA and CDR2 YSLEER. The CDR3 length is 14 residues. V gave up 8 bases and J gave up 2 bases, with 16 bases separating them. This CDR3 reads CASADGAGPYEQYF. In DNA form, the CDR3 reads TGCGCCAGCGCTGATGGGGCTGGCCCCTACGAGCAGTACTTC.

The V call is TRBV7-6, the J call TRBJ1-2, with D uncertain. Per germline, CDR1 SGHVS and CDR2 FNYEAQ. V lost 4 bases and J lost 4, with 7 bases in between. The CDR3 consists of 12 residues. CDR3 in amino acids: CASSSPAYGYTF. The CDR3, as DNA: TGTGCCAGCAGCTCTCCGGCCTATGGCTACACCTTC.

In this sample, this clonotype turned up a few times. The J gene is TRBJ1-6, the V gene TRBV12-3 or TRBV12-4; D not certain. Between the trimmed V and J ends, which lost 2 bases and 4 bases, there was a span of 6 bases. The CDR3 totals 14 residues. CDR3: CASSLRLYNSPLHF. CDR3 bases: TGTGCCAGCAGTTTACGACTTTATAATTCACCCCTCCACTTT.

The V call is TRBV7-9, the J call TRBJ1-5, with D unresolved. Trimming stripped 3 bases from V and 7 bases from J, with 7 bases between. In germline, CDR1 is SEHNR, CDR2 FQNEAQ (reference sequence). CDR3 length equals 12 residues. The CDR3 spells CASSFALQPQHF. The CDR3 DNA follows: TGTGCCAGCAGCTTTGCCCTACAGCCCCAGCATTTT.

The CDR3 DNA sequence: TGTGCCAGCAGCTCGTCCACAGGGGTCAATGAGCAGTTCTTC. It is translated as CASSSSTGVNEQFF. This sequence joins TRBV7-2 and TRBJ2-1; TRBD1 matches at 7 bases. Unmatched junction bases numbered 6, after V lost 4 bases and J lost 6 bases. This CDR3 spans 14 amino acids. CDR1 and CDR2 from the germline V gene are SGHTA and FQGNSA.

In its sample, this clonotype was seen many times. This chain connects TRBV25-1 to TRBJ2-1; D possibly corresponds to TRBD1 (6 bases). CDR1 and CDR2 from the germline V gene are MGHDK and SYGVNS. V lost 1 base to trimming and J lost 4 bases, with 17 bases between them. The CDR3 sequence is 17 residues long. The CDR3 coding sequence is TGTGCCAGCAGTGAATCCGGGTGGACAGAGGCTTACAATGAGCAGTTCTTC. Translated, it gives CASSESGWTEAYNEQFF.

Many counts were recorded for this clonotype. The CDR3 nucleotides read TGCGCCAGCAGCTTGTCTTGGGGGTGGGGCGGTGAGCAGTTCTTC. It encodes CASSLSWGWGGEQFF. This sequence joins TRBV5-1 and TRBJ2-1; D tentatively reads TRBD1 or TRBD2 (5 bases each). The CDR3 runs to 15 residues. V gave up 1 base and J gave up 9 bases, with 17 bases separating them. Germline loops: CDR1 SGHRS, CDR2 YFSETQ.